This TCR beta chain is from a study of T-cell reconstitution after alpha-beta-depleted transplantation in children. Whole-study findings and limits: Expanded clones from the graft, numbering several hundred, reportedly supplied alpha-beta T cells about two months after transplant.

V shed 4 bases, J shed 4 bases, and the junction held 9 bases outside the gene matches. CDR1 is MGHRA, CDR2 YSYEKL, per germline. The CDR3 length is 16 residues. Unique molecular identifiers tagged the TCRbeta library. Via MiXCR, TCRdb re-called the PCR reads, giving one row per CDR3 protein. The top ten clones hold approximately 11% of a sample with 300,000 or so distinct CDR3 sequences, roughly 21% of them seen once. This clonotype was seen a few times. Its antigen is undetermined. The chain links TRBV4-1 to TRBJ2-3; 9 nucleotides align to TRBD2. The sequences come from PBMCs, mostly from graft donor cells, collected 180 days after TCRalphabeta/CD19-depleted stem cell transplant. The clonotype comes from a male patient younger than 18 who had a stem cell transplant for acute lymphoblastic leukemia, so the T cells may come from the graft donor. This CDR3 is CASSPLAGVVADTQYF. The CDR3 nucleotides read TGCGCCAGCAGCCCTTTAGCGGGAGTTGTGGCAGATACGCAGTATTTT.